One and the same sample provided the 8 T cell receptor beta chains below, sequenced in a study of blood T cells in healthy people across ages. Primers used in a second PCR of roughly 6 to 11 cycles were a sample-barcoded 5' primer and a J-beta primer mix. TCRdb independently ran MiXCR on the 5' RACE reads; one entry per CDR3 protein. Of hundreds of thousands of distinct CDR3 sequences in the sample, 43% were seen once. Material: blood. The receptors originated from a woman in her sixties or seventies in good health.

The genes are TRBV29-1 and TRBJ2-5; D is possibly TRBD1 (7 bases). The CDR3 spans 17 residues. Trimming removed 2 bases from V and 2 bases from J, with 21 bases in between. CDR1 is SQVTM and CDR2 is ANQGSEA in the germline V gene. As DNA, the CDR3 is TGCAGCGTTGAAAGGGGGCCGGGGGAAGGAGGACAAGAGACCCAGTACTTC. Protein sequence: CSVERGPGEGGQETQYF.

This clonotype was picked up one time. The V call is TRBV9, the J call TRBJ1-1; D ambiguous. This CDR3 contains 13 residues. Trimming took 0 bases from V and 3 from J, leaving 6 bases between them. CDR1 and CDR2 from the germline V gene are SGDLS and YYNGEE. Written as DNA, the CDR3 is TGTGCCAGCAGCGTAGTAGTGTACACTGAAGCTTTCTTT. Translated: CASSVVVYTEAFF.

This chain joins TRBV2 and TRBJ2-5; no clear D. The CDR3 loop spans 14 amino acids. V shed 6 bases and J shed 1 base, with 12 bases lying between them. Per germline, CDR1 SNHLY and CDR2 FYNNEI. DNA for the CDR3: TGTGCCAGCAGCTCTGGGAACTTCCAAGAGACCCAGTACTTC. Translation: CASSSGNFQETQYF.

In DNA, the CDR3 is TGTGCCAGCAGTTCCACCCTGGCGACTGAGCAGTACTTC. Translation gives CASSSTLATEQYF. The rearrangement joins TRBV6-4 to TRBJ2-5; no clear D gene. V gave up 5 bases and J gave up 11 bases, with 18 bases separating them. Germline CDR1 reads MRHNA; CDR2 reads SNTAGT. This CDR3 comprises 13 residues.

The chain employs TRBV9 and TRBJ1-5; 7 bases match TRBD1. The CDR3 is 14 amino acids. With 4 bases clipped from V and 0 bases from J, the junction kept 1 base outside the gene matches. The germline V gene has CDR1 SGDLS and CDR2 YYNGEE. The CDR3 DNA follows: TGTGCCAGCAGCAAGGGGGCTAGCAATCAGCCCCAGCATTTT. This codes for CASSKGASNQPQHF. The full variable domain, rest sourced from reference TRBV9 and TRBJ1-5, is DSGVTQTPKHLITATGQRVTLRCSPRSGDLSVYWYQQSLDQGLQFLIQYYNGEERAKGNILERFSAQQFPDLHSELNLSSLELGDSALYFCASSKGASNQPQHFGDGTRLSIL.

The chain links TRBV6-2 or TRBV6-3 to TRBJ2-7; D is undetermined. In germline, CDR1 is MNHEY, CDR2 SVGEGT. Deletions cut 4 bases from V and 4 bases from J, with 8 bases between. CDR3 length: 12 residues. DNA for the CDR3: TGTGCCAGCAGTTCATATGAGTACGAGCAGTACTTC. Translation gives CASSSYEYEQYF.

The chain uses TRBV9 and TRBJ2-4, with TRBD1 matching 7 bases. The J call is in doubt because the DNA end fits TRBJ2-7 better. CDR3 length equals 14 residues. Germline CDR1 SGDLS, CDR2 YYNGEE. CDR3 in DNA: TGTGCCAGCAGCGTAGGGGACAGAACGAACGAGCAGTACTTC. Translation: CASSVGDRTNEQYF.

The CDR3 nucleotides are TGTGCCAGCAATCAGGACAGGCTTACTGAAGCTTTCTTT. It codes for CASNQDRLTEAFF. The chain employs TRBV28 and TRBJ1-1; 7 nucleotides align to TRBD1. The germline gives CDR1 MDHEN, CDR2 SYDVKM. The CDR3 extends over 13 amino acids. Trimming took 7 bases from V and 5 from J; bases not matched to a gene: 7. The complete variable domain, with remaining parts taken from reference TRBV28 and TRBJ1-1, reads DVKVTQSSRYLVKRTGEKVFLECVQDMDHENMFWYRQDPGLGLRLIYFSYDVKMKEKGDIPEGYSVSREKKERFSLILESASTNQTSMYLCASNQDRLTEAFFGQGTRLTVV.